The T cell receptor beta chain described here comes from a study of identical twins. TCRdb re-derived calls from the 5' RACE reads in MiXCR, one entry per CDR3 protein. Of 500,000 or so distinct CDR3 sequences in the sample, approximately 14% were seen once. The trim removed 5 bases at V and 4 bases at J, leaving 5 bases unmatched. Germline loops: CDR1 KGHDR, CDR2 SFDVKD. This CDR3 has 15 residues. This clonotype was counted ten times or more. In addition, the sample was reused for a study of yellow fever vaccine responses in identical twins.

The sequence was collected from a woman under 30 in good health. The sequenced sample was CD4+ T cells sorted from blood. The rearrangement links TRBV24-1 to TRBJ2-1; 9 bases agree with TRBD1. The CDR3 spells CATSARDRAYNEQFF. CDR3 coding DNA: TGTGCCACCAGTGCTCGGGACAGGGCATACAATGAGCAGTTCTTC.